The rows below give T cell receptor beta chains drawn from one sample of a study of identifying expanded T cells in peripheral blood. Data came from immunoSEQ multiplex PCR; TCRdb stores just in-frame clones and leaves some out. Counted here are about 58,000 clones, approximately 83% occurring once; the ten biggest clones make up about a sixth. The sequenced sample consisted of blood. Every receptor here comes from a person aged 18 to 75 in good health. Both conserved end residues are part of each CDR3. Each record gives: clone size, V gene, J gene, D gene, CDR3 protein, CDR3 DNA. A D gene is named only where the DNA matches it firmly. Rows give clone size only sometimes, using once, few, many, or a class for an expanded clone.

clone size: .
V gene: TRBV7-2
J gene: TRBJ2-1
D gene: TRBD1
CDR3 protein: CASSLSARQGYEQFF
CDR3 DNA: TGTGCCAGCAGCTTAAGCGCCCGACAGGGGTATGAGCAGTTCTTC

clone size: many
V gene: TRBV5-3
J gene: TRBJ2-7
D gene: .
CDR3 protein: CARSFREYPYEQYF
CDR3 DNA: TGTGCCAGAAGCTTCCGTGAATACCCCTACGAGCAGTACTTC

clone size: .
V gene: TRBV5-4
J gene: TRBJ2-5
D gene: .
CDR3 protein: CASSRPGRTGEETQYF
CDR3 DNA: TGTGCCAGCAGCCGCCCAGGGAGGACCGGTGAAGAGACCCAGTACTTC

clone size: .
V gene: TRBV7-9
J gene: TRBJ2-2
D gene: .
CDR3 protein: CASSPWTAPTGELFF
CDR3 DNA: TGTGCCAGCAGCCCGTGGACAGCACCTACCGGGGAGCTGTTTTTT

clone size: .
V gene: TRBV20-1
J gene: TRBJ1-2
D gene: .
CDR3 protein: CSARDGAGYTF
CDR3 DNA: TGCAGTGCTAGAGATGGGGCTGGCTACACCTTC

clone size: .
V gene: TRBV19
J gene: TRBJ1-5
D gene: .
CDR3 protein: CATRGWAYSNQPQHF
CDR3 DNA: TGTGCCACCCGGGGCTGGGCTTATAGCAATCAGCCCCAGCATTTT

clone size: .
V gene: TRBV7-9
J gene: TRBJ2-7
D gene: .
CDR3 protein: CASSPSDSSSYEQYF
CDR3 DNA: TGTGCCAGCAGCCCTTCGGACAGCAGCTCCTACGAGCAGTACTTC

clone size: .
V gene: TRBV5-6
J gene: TRBJ2-1
D gene: .
CDR3 protein: CASSLAMEGNEQFF
CDR3 DNA: TGTGCCAGCAGCTTGGCCATGGAGGGGAATGAGCAGTTCTTC

clone size: .
V gene: TRBV19
J gene: TRBJ1-5
D gene: .
CDR3 protein: CASSIRAATNQPQHF
CDR3 DNA: TGTGCCAGTAGTATTCGGGCGGCAACCAATCAGCCCCAGCATTTT

clone size: .
V gene: TRBV2
J gene: TRBJ1-2
D gene: TRBD1
CDR3 protein: CASSFGTGFNYGYTF
CDR3 DNA: TGTGCCAGCAGTTTCGGGACAGGGTTTAACTATGGCTACACCTTC

clone size: .
V gene: TRBV18
J gene: TRBJ2-2
D gene: TRBD1
CDR3 protein: CASSPGQGGTGELFF
CDR3 DNA: TGTGCCAGCTCACCAGGACAGGGCGGCACCGGGGAGCTGTTTTTT

clone size: .
V gene: TRBV18
J gene: TRBJ1-3
D gene: .
CDR3 protein: CASHQISGNTIYF
CDR3 DNA: TGTGCCAGCCACCAGATCTCTGGAAACACCATATATTTT

clone size: .
V gene: TRBV5-4
J gene: TRBJ2-1
D gene: .
CDR3 protein: CASSFPWGDEQFF
CDR3 DNA: TGTGCCAGCAGCTTCCCGTGGGGAGACGAGCAGTTCTTC

clone size: .
V gene: TRBV19
J gene: TRBJ2-2
D gene: TRBD2
CDR3 protein: CASKGAGGNTGELFF
CDR3 DNA: TGTGCCAGTAAGGGAGCGGGAGGAAACACCGGGGAGCTGTTTTTT

clone size: .
V gene: TRBV10-3
J gene: TRBJ2-7
D gene: TRBD1
CDR3 protein: CAISVTRTGKGYEQYF
CDR3 DNA: TGTGCCATCAGTGTAACCCGGACAGGGAAAGGTTACGAGCAGTACTTC

clone size: .
V gene: TRBV4-1
J gene: TRBJ1-2
D gene: TRBD1
CDR3 protein: CASSKDRDNYGYTF
CDR3 DNA: TGCGCCAGCAGCAAGGACAGGGATAACTATGGCTACACCTTC

clone size: .
V gene: TRBV9
J gene: TRBJ2-1
D gene: .
CDR3 protein: CASSVGSGAQYNEQFF
CDR3 DNA: TGTGCCAGCAGCGTAGGGTCGGGGGCCCAATACAATGAGCAGTTCTTC

clone size: once
V gene: TRBV5-1
J gene: TRBJ2-5
D gene: .
CDR3 protein: CASRVSLVETQYF
CDR3 DNA: TGCGCCAGCAGGGTCTCTCTTGTAGAGACCCAGTACTTC

clone size: .
V gene: TRBV19
J gene: TRBJ1-1
D gene: .
CDR3 protein: CASSVIGRLEAFF
CDR3 DNA: TGTGCCAGTAGTGTGATAGGCCGACTTGAAGCTTTCTTT

clone size: .
V gene: TRBV19
J gene: TRBJ1-3
D gene: TRBD1
CDR3 protein: CASRGQRNSGNTIYF
CDR3 DNA: TGTGCCAGTAGGGGACAGCGCAATTCTGGAAACACCATATATTTT

clone size: .
V gene: TRBV11-3
J gene: TRBJ2-5
D gene: .
CDR3 protein: CASSLGGEVETQYF
CDR3 DNA: TGTGCCAGCAGCCTGGGGGGCGAGGTTGAGACCCAGTACTTC

clone size: .
V gene: TRBV6-1
J gene: TRBJ1-1
D gene: .
CDR3 protein: CASSEVLGASTEAFF
CDR3 DNA: TGTGCCAGCAGTGAAGTTCTGGGGGCCAGCACTGAAGCTTTCTTT

clone size: .
V gene: TRBV7-8
J gene: TRBJ2-7
D gene: TRBD1
CDR3 protein: CASSLAGQGIPYEQYF
CDR3 DNA: TGTGCCAGCAGCTTAGCCGGACAGGGGATTCCGTACGAGCAGTACTTC

clone size: .
V gene: TRBV12-1
J gene: TRBJ1-1
D gene: .
CDR3 protein: CASSFPPGEITEAFF
CDR3 DNA: TGTGCCAGCAGCTTCCCGCCAGGAGAGATCACTGAAGCTTTCTTT

clone size: .
V gene: TRBV6-6
J gene: TRBJ1-1
D gene: TRBD1
CDR3 protein: CASSYQTGVGTEAFF
CDR3 DNA: TGTGCCAGCAGTTACCAGACAGGGGTTGGCACTGAAGCTTTCTTT

clone size: once
V gene: TRBV6-5
J gene: TRBJ2-1
D gene: .
CDR3 protein: CASSSPRRRNEQFF
CDR3 DNA: TGTGCCAGCAGTAGCCCCCGGCGGAGGAATGAGCAGTTCTTC

clone size: once
V gene: TRBV30
J gene: TRBJ2-7
D gene: .
CDR3 protein: CAWSVSGGEQYF
CDR3 DNA: TGTGCCTGGAGTGTAAGTGGCGGAGAGCAGTACTTC

clone size: .
V gene: TRBV5-7
J gene: TRBJ1-1
D gene: .
CDR3 protein: CASSGRNTEAFF
CDR3 DNA: TGTGCCAGCAGCGGAAGGAACACTGAAGCTTTCTTT

clone size: .
V gene: TRBV27
J gene: TRBJ2-3
D gene: .
CDR3 protein: CASSLGFRTDTQYF
CDR3 DNA: TGTGCCAGCAGTTTGGGTTTCCGTACAGATACGCAGTATTTT

clone size: .
V gene: TRBV2
J gene: TRBJ2-2
D gene: TRBD1
CDR3 protein: CAGCRTGANTGELFF
CDR3 DNA: TGTGCCGGCTGCAGGACAGGGGCGAACACCGGGGAGCTGTTTTTT

clone size: .
V gene: TRBV20-1
J gene: TRBJ1-2
D gene: .
CDR3 protein: CSARVGDGYTF
CDR3 DNA: TGCAGTGCTAGAGTAGGGGATGGCTACACCTTC

clone size: .
V gene: TRBV30
J gene: TRBJ2-1
D gene: TRBD2
CDR3 protein: CAWSGGRVDEQFF
CDR3 DNA: TGTGCCTGGAGTGGAGGGAGGGTGGATGAGCAGTTCTTC

clone size: .
V gene: TRBV5-1
J gene: TRBJ1-2
D gene: TRBD1
CDR3 protein: CASSPQAGTAYGYTF
CDR3 DNA: TGCGCCAGCAGTCCTCAAGCCGGGACAGCCTATGGCTACACCTTC

clone size: .
V gene: TRBV7-9
J gene: TRBJ2-1
D gene: TRBD2
CDR3 protein: CASSPGTSGAAYNEQFF
CDR3 DNA: TGTGCCAGCAGCCCAGGGACTAGCGGGGCCGCCTACAATGAGCAGTTCTTC

clone size: few
V gene: TRBV2
J gene: TRBJ1-4
D gene: .
CDR3 protein: CASSEYGGSNEKLFF
CDR3 DNA: TGTGCCAGCAGTGAATATGGGGGGTCTAATGAAAAACTGTTTTTT

clone size: .
V gene: TRBV9
J gene: TRBJ2-7
D gene: .
CDR3 protein: CASAREVDYEQYF
CDR3 DNA: TGTGCCAGCGCGCGGGAAGTAGACTACGAGCAGTACTTC

clone size: few
V gene: TRBV19
J gene: TRBJ2-1
D gene: TRBD1
CDR3 protein: CASSIGQTGGLNEQFF
CDR3 DNA: TGTGCCAGTAGTATAGGGCAGACAGGGGGATTGAATGAGCAGTTCTTC

clone size: .
V gene: TRBV7-9
J gene: TRBJ2-4
D gene: .
CDR3 protein: CASSPSTGSDKNIQYF
CDR3 DNA: TGTGCCAGCAGCCCCAGTACAGGGTCTGACAAAAACATTCAGTACTTC

clone size: .
V gene: TRBV6-1
J gene: TRBJ1-5
D gene: .
CDR3 protein: CASSEVGAGNQPQHF
CDR3 DNA: TGTGCCAGCAGTGAAGTGGGCGCCGGCAATCAGCCCCAGCATTTT

clone size: .
V gene: TRBV29-1
J gene: TRBJ1-2
D gene: .
CDR3 protein: CSVEDDHLGNYGYTF
CDR3 DNA: TGCAGCGTTGAAGATGATCATCTGGGAAACTATGGCTACACCTTC

clone size: .
V gene: TRBV29-1
J gene: TRBJ2-5
D gene: TRBD1
CDR3 protein: CSAPGQGAGETQYF
CDR3 DNA: TGCAGCGCGCCGGGACAGGGGGCCGGCGAGACCCAGTACTTC

clone size: .
V gene: TRBV30
J gene: TRBJ2-7
D gene: .
CDR3 protein: CAWSKQPSYEQYF
CDR3 DNA: TGTGCCTGGTCCAAACAGCCTTCCTACGAGCAGTACTTC

clone size: .
V gene: TRBV7-8
J gene: TRBJ2-7
D gene: .
CDR3 protein: CASSSLQVTYEQYF
CDR3 DNA: TGTGCCAGCAGCTCCCTTCAGGTCACCTACGAGCAGTACTTC